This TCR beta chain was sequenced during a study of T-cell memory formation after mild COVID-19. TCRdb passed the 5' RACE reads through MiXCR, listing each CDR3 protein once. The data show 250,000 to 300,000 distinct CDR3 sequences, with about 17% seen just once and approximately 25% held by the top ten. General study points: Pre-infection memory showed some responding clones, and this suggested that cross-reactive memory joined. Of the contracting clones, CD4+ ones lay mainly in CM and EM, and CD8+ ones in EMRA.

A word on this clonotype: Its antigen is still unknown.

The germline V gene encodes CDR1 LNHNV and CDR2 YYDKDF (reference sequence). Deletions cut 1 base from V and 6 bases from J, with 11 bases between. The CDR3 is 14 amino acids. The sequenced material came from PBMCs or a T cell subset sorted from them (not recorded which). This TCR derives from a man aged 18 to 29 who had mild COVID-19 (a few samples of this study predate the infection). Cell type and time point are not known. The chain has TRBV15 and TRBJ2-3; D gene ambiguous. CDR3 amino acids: CATSRGLLRDTQYF. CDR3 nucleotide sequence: TGTGCCACCAGCAGAGGCCTTCTACGGGATACGCAGTATTTT. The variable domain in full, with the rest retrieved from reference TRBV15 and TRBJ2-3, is DAMVIQNPRYQVTQFGKPVTLSCSQTLNHNVMYWYQQKSSQAPKLLFHYYDKDFNNEADTPDNFQSRRPNTSFCFLDIRSPGLGDTAMYLCATSRGLLRDTQYFGPGTRLTVL.